This T cell receptor beta chain comes out of a study of blood T cell repertoires in COVID-19. Study-level information: There were acute and convalescent COVID-19 samples, and they came from the United States, Italy and Spain.

Authors' methods: Researchers report that nucleated cell counts were estimated from reference gene primer amplification. The assay was immunoSEQ multiplex PCR, and TCRdb's table has in-frame clones only and misses some. V and J calls and clone size are given by that table; D and trimming were obtained from the DNA. The sample contains around 71,000 clones, more than 70% of which appear only once. Germline loops: CDR1 MNHEY, CDR2 SVGAGI. V lost 6 bases and J lost 5; bases outside the gene matches: 6. This CDR3 spans 13 amino acids. Specimen: peripheral blood. The chain couples TRBV6-5 to TRBJ2-5, with 7 bases identical to TRBD1. This receptor was obtained from a man at least 80 years old with acute or convalescent COVID-19. The DNA of the CDR3 is TGTGCCAGCAGACAGGGACAGTGGGAGACCCAGTACTTC. Amino acids: CASRQGQWETQYF.